These 5 T cell receptor beta chains were sequenced from one sample in a study of T cell changes during pregnancy in multiple sclerosis. Only in-frame clones appear in the TCRdb table, and some are missing; sequencing was by immunoSEQ multiplex PCR. The table records around 50,000 clones, around nine tenths of them present only once. Sequenced: peripheral blood from another person, used as feeder cells. The receptors here all came from a human donor whose cells served as feeder cells for cultures in a pregnancy study.

The J gene is TRBJ2-3, the V gene TRBV7-2; either TRBD1 or TRBD2 may fit D (6 bases each). CDR1 and CDR2 (germline): SGHTA, FQGNSA. This CDR3 region has 16 residues. The V end was cut by 5 bases, the J end by 4 bases, with 19 bases between. The CDR3 sequence: CASSPATWGASDTQYF. CDR3 sequence (DNA): TGTGCCAGCAGCCCTGCTACGTGGGGGGCCTCAGATACGCAGTATTTT.

The chain links TRBV28 to TRBJ1-4; perhaps TRBD1 as D (6 bases). There are 14 residues in the CDR3. Per germline, CDR1 MDHEN and CDR2 SYDVKM. The V end lost 5 bases, the J end lost 7 bases, and 14 bases lay between the germline ends. The CDR3 sequence: CASSLRGAVEKLFF. CDR3 sequence (DNA): TGTGCCAGCAGTCTACGGGGGGCTGTTGAAAAACTGTTTTTT.

This clone came up a few times. The gene calls are TRBV6-1 and TRBJ2-7; the D gene is possibly TRBD1 (7 bases). V lost 4 bases and J 5 bases, leaving 18 bases between the germline ends. Germline assignment: CDR1 MNHNS and CDR2 SASEGT. The CDR3 is 15 amino acids. The CDR3 DNA follows: TGTGCCAGCAGTGTTCAGGGGGGAACCGAACACGAGCAGTACTTC. Amino acids: CASSVQGGTEHEQYF.

This chain joins TRBV4-2 and TRBJ2-2; D may correspond to TRBD1 or TRBD2 (5 bases each). From germline, CDR1 is LGHNA and CDR2 YNFKEQ. Trimming removed 4 bases at V and 5 bases at J, with 11 bases between. CDR3 length: 14 amino acids. CDR3 amino acids: CASSPGWGTGELFF. For the CDR3, the DNA is TGTGCCAGCAGCCCGGGTTGGGGGACCGGGGAGCTGTTTTTT.

This chain connects TRBV30 to TRBJ1-2; D not certain. Germline-derived CDR1 and CDR2 are GTSNPN and SVGIG (reference sequence). The CDR3 extends over 13 amino acids. V was clipped by 4 bases and J by 6 bases, with 15 bases between them. CDR3 bases: TGTGCCTGGAATAAGGGTTCGGGAGATGGCTACACCTTC. Amino acid sequence: CAWNKGSGDGYTF.